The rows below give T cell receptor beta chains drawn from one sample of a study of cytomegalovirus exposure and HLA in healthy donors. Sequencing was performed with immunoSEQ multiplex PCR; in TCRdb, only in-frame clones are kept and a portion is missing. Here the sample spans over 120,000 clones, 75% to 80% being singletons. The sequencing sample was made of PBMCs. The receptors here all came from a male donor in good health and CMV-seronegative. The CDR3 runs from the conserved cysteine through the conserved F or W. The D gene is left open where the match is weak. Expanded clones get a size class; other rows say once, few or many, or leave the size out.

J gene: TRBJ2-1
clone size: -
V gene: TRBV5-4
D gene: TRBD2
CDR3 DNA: TGTGCCAGCAGCTTACAATCGAGAGGGTTGGCGGGAGCCGATGAGCAGTTCTTC
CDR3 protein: CASSLQSRGLAGADEQFF

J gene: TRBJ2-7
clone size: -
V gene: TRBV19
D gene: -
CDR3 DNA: TGTGCCAGTAGTCCATCAACACAACAGTACTTC
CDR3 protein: CASSPSTQQYF

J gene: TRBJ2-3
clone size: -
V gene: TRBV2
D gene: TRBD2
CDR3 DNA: TGTGCCAGCAGCGCCGGGACTAGCGGGCAGTATTTT
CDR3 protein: CASSAGTSGQYF

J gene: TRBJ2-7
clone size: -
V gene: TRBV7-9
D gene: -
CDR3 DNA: TGTGCCAGCAGCGCCGGGGGTTACGAGCAGTACTTC
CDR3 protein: CASSAGGYEQYF

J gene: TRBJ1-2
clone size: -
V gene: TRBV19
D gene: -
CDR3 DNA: TGTGCCAGTAGATGGGGAGGGGAAGAAAGCTATGGCTACACCTTC
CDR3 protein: CASRWGGEESYGYTF

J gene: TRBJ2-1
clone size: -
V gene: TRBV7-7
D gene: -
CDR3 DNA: TGTGCTAGCAGCCAGAATAGCGGCCTGAACAATGAGCAGTTCTTC
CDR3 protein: CASSQNSGLNNEQFF

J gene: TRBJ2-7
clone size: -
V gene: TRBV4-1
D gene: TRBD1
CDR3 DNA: TGCGCCAGCAGCCAAAAACAGGGGGCGCGGTTGTGGGACGAGCAGTACTTC
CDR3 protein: CASSQKQGARLWDEQYF

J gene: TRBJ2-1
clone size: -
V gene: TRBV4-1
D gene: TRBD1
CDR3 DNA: TGCGCCAGCAGCCAAGAGGGACAGGGATTAAATGAGCAGTTCTTC
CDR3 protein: CASSQEGQGLNEQFF

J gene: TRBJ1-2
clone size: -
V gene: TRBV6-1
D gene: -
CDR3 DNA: TGTGCCAGCAGCAGGGAATCGGCTAACTATGGCTACACCTTC
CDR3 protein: CASSRESANYGYTF

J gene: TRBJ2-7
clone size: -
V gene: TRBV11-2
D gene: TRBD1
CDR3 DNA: TGTGCCAGCAGCTTAGACGATCGAGGGGGCTGGTACGAGCAGTACTTC
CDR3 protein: CASSLDDRGGWYEQYF

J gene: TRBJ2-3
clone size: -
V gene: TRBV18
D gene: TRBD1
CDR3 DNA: TGTGCCAGCTCACCACTCAGGGGGGATACGCAGTATTTT
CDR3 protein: CASSPLRGDTQYF

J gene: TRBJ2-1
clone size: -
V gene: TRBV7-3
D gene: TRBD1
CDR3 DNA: TGTGCCAGCAGCGCCTACCCCGGGACAGTCTACAATGAGCAGTTCTTC
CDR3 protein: CASSAYPGTVYNEQFF

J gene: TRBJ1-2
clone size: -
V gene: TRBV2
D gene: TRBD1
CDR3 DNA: TGTGCCAGCAGTGAAGCCTACAGGACAGGGAACTATGGCTACACCTTC
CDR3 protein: CASSEAYRTGNYGYTF

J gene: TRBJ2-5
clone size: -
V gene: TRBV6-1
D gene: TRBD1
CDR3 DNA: TGTGCCAGCAGTGACGTACCCGACAGGGGTAGGAGGGAGACCCAGTACTTC
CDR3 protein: CASSDVPDRGRRETQYF

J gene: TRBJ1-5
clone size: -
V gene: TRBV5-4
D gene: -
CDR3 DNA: TGTGCCAGCAGCTTGGAGCCTTTTAGCAATCAGCCCCAGCATTTT
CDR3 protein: CASSLEPFSNQPQHF

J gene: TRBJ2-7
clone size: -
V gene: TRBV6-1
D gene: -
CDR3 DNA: TGTGCCAGCACTAGGGACTTCCTCTTAAGCGAGCAGTACTTC
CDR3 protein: CASTRDFLLSEQYF

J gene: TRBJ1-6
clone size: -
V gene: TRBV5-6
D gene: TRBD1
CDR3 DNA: TGTGCCAGCTATGGACAGGGTAGGAGCTCCTATAATTCACCCCTCCACTTT
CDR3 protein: CASYGQGRSSYNSPLHF

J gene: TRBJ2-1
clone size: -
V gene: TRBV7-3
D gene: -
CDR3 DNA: TGTGCCAGCAGCCCCCCTAGCGCGAGCTCCTACAATGAGCAGTTCTTC
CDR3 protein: CASSPPSASSYNEQFF

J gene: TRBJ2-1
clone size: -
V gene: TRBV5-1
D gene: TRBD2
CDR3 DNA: TGCGCCAGCAGCCTGGGACTAGCGGTCTACAATGAGCAGTTCTTC
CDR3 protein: CASSLGLAVYNEQFF

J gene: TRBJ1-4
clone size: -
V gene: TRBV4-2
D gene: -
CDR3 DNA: TGTGCCAGCAGCCAAGAGACGAGGGAAAAACTGTTTTTT
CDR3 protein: CASSQETREKLFF

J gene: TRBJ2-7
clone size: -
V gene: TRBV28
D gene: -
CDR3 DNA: TGTGCCAGCAGCCCCGACCAGGGGATCTACGAGCAGTACTTC
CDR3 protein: CASSPDQGIYEQYF

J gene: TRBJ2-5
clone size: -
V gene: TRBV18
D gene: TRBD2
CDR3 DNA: TGTGCCGGACGTTTCGTAGCGGGGGACGAGACCCAGTACTTC
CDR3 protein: CAGRFVAGDETQYF

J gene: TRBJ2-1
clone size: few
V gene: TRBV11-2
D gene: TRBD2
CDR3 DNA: TGTGCCAGCAGCTTAGAGGGACTAGCAGACGGAAATGAGCAGTTCTTC
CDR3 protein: CASSLEGLADGNEQFF

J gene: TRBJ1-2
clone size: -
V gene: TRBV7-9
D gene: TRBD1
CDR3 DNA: TGTGCCAGCAGCTTAGCGTGGGACAGGGGGGAATGGAATGGCTACACCTTC
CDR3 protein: CASSLAWDRGEWNGYTF

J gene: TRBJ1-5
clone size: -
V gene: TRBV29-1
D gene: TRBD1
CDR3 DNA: TGCAGCGTCGCCGGGACAGGGGCGGGTCAGCCCCAGCATTTT
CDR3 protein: CSVAGTGAGQPQHF

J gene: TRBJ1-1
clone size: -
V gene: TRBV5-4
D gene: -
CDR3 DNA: TGTGCCAGCGCCCCCGACGGGACAAGGGCTTTCTTT
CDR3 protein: CASAPDGTRAFF

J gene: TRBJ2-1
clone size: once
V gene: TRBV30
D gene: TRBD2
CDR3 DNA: TGTGCCTGGAGTGTAGGGGGACTAGCGGGAGTGGAGCAGTTCTTC
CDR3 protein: CAWSVGGLAGVEQFF

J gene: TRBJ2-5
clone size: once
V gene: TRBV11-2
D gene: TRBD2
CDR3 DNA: TGTGCCAGCAGCCTACTCTCGGGACTAGCGGGGTACCAAGAGACCCAGTACTTC
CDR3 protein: CASSLLSGLAGYQETQYF

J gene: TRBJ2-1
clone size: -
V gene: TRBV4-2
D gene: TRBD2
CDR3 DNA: TGTGCCAGCAGCCAAGAGTTTAGGACTAGCGGGGGTAATGAGCAGTTCTTC
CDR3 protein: CASSQEFRTSGGNEQFF

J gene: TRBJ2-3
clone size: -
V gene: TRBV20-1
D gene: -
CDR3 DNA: TGCAGTGCTAGAGCAACAGATACGCAGTATTTT
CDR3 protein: CSARATDTQYF

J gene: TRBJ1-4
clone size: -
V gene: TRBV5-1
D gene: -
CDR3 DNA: TGCGCCAGCAGCTCGGGGTCAAGGGCGGTGGATGAAAAGCTGTTTTTT
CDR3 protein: CASSSGSRAVDEKLFF

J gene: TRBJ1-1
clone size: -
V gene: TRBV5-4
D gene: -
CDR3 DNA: TGTGCCAGCAGCCCCGGAGGGAGCGGAGCTTTCTTT
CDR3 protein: CASSPGGSGAFF

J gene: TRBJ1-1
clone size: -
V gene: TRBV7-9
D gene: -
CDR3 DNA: TGTGCCAGCAGCTTGAAACAGGGTATACCTTTCTTT
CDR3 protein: CASSLKQGIPFF

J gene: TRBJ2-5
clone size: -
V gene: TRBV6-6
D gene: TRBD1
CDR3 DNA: TGTGCCAGCAAAGGGGGACCAGGGGGAGAGACCCAGTACTTC
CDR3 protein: CASKGGPGGETQYF

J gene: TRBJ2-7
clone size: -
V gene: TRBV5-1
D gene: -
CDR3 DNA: TGCGCCAGCAGCCCCTCCGGGACAACGCCTTACGAGCAGTACTTC
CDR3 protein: CASSPSGTTPYEQYF

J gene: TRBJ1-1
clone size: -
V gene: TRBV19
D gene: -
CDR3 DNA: TGTGCCAGTAGTATCGGGACAACGAACACTGAAGCTTTCTTT
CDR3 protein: CASSIGTTNTEAFF

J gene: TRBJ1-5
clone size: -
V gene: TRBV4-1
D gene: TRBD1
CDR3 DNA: TGCGCCAGCAGCCAACCAAGAAGACAGGGTCCAAATAGCAATCAGCCCCAGCATTTT
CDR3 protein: CASSQPRRQGPNSNQPQHF

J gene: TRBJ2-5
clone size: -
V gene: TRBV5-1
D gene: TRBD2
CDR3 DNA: TGCGCCAGCAGCCTCTTAACTAGCGGGGGGGCATATGGGACCCAGTACTTC
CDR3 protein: CASSLLTSGGAYGTQYF

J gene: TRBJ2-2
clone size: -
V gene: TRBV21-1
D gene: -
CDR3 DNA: TGTGCCAGCAGAGGTCCTCGACAGGGGTTGAACACCGGGGAGCTGTTTTTT
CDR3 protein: CASRGPRQGLNTGELFF

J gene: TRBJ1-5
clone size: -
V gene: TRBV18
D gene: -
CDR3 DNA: TGTGCCAGCTCACCAGGGGGGGGAGGCCAGCCCCAGCATTTT
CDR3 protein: CASSPGGGGQPQHF

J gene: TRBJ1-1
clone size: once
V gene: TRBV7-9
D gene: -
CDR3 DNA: TGTGCCAGCAGCCTATCCGGGACATACGCTAACACTGAAGCTTTCTTT
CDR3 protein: CASSLSGTYANTEAFF

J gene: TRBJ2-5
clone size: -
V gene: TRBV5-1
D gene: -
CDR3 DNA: TGCGCCAGCAGCTCCCAGTGGGGAGACCAAGAGACCCAGTACTTC
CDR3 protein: CASSSQWGDQETQYF